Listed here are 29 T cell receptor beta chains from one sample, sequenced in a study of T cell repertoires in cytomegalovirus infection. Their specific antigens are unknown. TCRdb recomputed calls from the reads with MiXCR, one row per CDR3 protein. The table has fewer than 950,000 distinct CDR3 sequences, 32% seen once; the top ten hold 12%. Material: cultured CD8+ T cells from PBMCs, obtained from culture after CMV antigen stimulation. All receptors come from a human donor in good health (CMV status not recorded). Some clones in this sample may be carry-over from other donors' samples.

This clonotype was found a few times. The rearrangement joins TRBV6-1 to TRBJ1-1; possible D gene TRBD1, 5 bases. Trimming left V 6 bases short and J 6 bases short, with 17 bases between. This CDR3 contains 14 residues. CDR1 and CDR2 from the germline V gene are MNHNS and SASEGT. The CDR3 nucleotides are TGTGCCAGCAGCAATGACGGAGGGGTTCCTGAAGCTTTCTTT. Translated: CASSNDGGVPEAFF.

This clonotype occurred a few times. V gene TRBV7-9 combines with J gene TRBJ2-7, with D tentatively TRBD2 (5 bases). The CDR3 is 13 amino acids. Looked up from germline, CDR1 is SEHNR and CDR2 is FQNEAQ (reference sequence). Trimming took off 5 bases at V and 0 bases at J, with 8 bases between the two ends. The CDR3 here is CASSGEPSYEQYV. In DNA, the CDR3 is TGTGCCAGCAGCGGGGAGCCCTCCTACGAGCAGTACGTC.

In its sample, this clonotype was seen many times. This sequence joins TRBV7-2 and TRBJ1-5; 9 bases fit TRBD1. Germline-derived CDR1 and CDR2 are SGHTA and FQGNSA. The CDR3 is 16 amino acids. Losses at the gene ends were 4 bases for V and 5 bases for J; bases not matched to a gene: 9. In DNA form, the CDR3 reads TGTGCCAGCAGCTCTCCGGGACAGGGCGTCGATCAGCCCCAGCATTTT. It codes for CASSSPGQGVDQPQHF.

This CDR3 is CASSGLTDGYTF. The CDR3 DNA reads as TGTGCCAGTAGTGGACTTACCGATGGCTACACCTTC. The chain is built from TRBV19 and TRBJ1-2, with D hard to call. In germline, CDR1 is LNHDA, CDR2 SQIVND (reference sequence). V was clipped by 5 bases and J by 6 bases, with 10 bases between them. The CDR3 is made up of 12 amino acids.

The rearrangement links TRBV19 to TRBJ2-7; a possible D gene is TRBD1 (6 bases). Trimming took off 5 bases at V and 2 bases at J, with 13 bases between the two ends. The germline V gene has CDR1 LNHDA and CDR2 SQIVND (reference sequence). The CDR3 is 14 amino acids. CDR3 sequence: CASSLTGWTYEQYV. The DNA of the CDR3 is TGTGCCAGTAGTCTGACAGGATGGACCTACGAGCAGTACGTC.

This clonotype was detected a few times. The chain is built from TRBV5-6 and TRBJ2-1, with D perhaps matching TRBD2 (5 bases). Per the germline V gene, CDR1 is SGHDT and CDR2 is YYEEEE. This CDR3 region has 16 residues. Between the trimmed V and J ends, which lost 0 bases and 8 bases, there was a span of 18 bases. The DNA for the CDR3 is TGTGCCAGCAGCTTGGCCTGGGCGGGTGCTGGCGATGAGCAGTTCTTC. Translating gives CASSLAWAGAGDEQFF.

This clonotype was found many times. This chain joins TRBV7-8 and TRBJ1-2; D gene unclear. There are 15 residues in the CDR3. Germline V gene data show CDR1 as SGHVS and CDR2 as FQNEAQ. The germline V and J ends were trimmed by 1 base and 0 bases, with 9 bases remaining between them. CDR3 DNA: TGTGCCAGCAGCTTAGTTCCGGGTACTAACTATGGCTACACCTTC. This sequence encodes CASSLVPGTNYGYTF.

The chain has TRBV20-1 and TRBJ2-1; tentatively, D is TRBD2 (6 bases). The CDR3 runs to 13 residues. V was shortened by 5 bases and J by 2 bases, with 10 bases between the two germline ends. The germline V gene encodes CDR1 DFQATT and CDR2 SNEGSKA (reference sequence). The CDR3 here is CSAQRATYNEQFF. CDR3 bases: TGCAGTGCTCAGCGGGCGACCTACAATGAGCAGTTCTTC.

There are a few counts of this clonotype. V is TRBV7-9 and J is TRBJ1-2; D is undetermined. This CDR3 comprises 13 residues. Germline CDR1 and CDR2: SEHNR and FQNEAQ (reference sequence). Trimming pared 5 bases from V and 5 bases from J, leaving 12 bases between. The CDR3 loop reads CASSPGFLYGYTF. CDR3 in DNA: TGTGCCAGCAGCCCCGGTTTCCTTTATGGCTACACCTTC. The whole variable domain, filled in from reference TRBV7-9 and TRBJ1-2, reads DTGVSQNPRHKITKRGQNVTFRCDPISEHNRLYWYRQTLGQGPEFLTYFQNEAQLEKSRLLSDRFSAERPKGSFSTLEIQRTEQGDSAMYLCASSPGFLYGYTFGSGTRLTVV.

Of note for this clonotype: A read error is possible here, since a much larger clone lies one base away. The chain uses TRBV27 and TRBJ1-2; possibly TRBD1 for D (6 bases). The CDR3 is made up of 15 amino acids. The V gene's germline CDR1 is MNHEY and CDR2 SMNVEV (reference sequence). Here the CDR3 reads CANSLRAGDFDGYTF. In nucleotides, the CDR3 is TGTGCCAACAGTTTAAGGGCAGGGGATTTCGATGGCTACACCTTC.

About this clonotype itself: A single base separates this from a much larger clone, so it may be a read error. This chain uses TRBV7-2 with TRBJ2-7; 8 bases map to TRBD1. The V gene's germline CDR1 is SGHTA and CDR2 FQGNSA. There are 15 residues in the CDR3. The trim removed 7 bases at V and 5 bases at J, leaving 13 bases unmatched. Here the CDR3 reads CASNPFGQGMNEQYF. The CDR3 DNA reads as TGTGCCAGCAACCCCTTTGGACAGGGAATGAACGAGCAGTACTTC.

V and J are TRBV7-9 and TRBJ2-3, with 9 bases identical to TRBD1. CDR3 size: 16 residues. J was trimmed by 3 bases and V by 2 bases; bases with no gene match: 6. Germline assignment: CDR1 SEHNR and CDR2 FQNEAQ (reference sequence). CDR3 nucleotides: TGTGCCAGCAGCTTAACCCCGGGACAGGGTACAGATACGCAGTATTTT. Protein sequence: CASSLTPGQGTDTQYF.

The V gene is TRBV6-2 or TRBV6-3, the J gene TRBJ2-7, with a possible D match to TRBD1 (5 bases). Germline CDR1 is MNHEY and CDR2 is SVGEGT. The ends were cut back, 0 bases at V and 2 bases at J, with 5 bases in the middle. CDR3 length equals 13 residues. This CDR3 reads CASSYSTAYEQYF. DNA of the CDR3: TGTGCCAGCAGTTACTCGACAGCCTACGAGCAGTACTTC.

This CDR3 reads CASSHWGLARGEQFF. CDR3 DNA: TGTGCCAGTAGTCATTGGGGCCTAGCACGCGGTGAGCAGTTCTTC. V and J are TRBV19 and TRBJ2-1; D is perhaps TRBD1 or TRBD2 (5 bases each). The CDR3 sequence is 15 residues long. CDR1 and CDR2 (germline): LNHDA, SQIVND (reference sequence). Trimming shortened V by 5 bases and J by 9 bases, and 20 bases separated the two germline ends.

The CDR3 DNA reads TGTGCCAGCAGCTTAAAACCCCACGAGCAGTACTTC. Protein product: CASSLKPHEQYF. The chain recombines TRBV7-9 with TRBJ2-7; D unclear. Looked up from germline, CDR1 is SEHNR and CDR2 is FQNEAQ (reference sequence). V lost 2 bases to trimming and J lost 5 bases, with 7 bases between them. There are 12 residues in the CDR3.

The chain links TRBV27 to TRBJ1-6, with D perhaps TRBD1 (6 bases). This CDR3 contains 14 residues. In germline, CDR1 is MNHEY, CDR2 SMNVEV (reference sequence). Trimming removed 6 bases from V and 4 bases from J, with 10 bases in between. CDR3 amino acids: CASSPDSYNSPLHF. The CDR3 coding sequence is TGTGCCAGCAGCCCGGACAGTTATAATTCACCCCTCCACTTT.

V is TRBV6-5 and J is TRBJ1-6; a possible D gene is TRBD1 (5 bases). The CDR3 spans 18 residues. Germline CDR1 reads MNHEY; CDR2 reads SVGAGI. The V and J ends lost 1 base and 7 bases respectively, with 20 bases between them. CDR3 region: CASSYFPAGPGANSPLHF. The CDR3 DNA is TGTGCCAGCAGTTACTTCCCTGCGGGCCCCGGGGCCAATTCACCCCTCCACTTT.

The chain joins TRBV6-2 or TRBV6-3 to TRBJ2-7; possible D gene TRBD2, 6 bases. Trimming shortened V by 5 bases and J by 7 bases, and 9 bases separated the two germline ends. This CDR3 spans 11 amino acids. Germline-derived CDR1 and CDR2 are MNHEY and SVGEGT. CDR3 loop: CASSTSGEQYV. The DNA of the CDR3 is TGTGCCAGCAGTACCAGCGGGGAGCAGTACGTC.

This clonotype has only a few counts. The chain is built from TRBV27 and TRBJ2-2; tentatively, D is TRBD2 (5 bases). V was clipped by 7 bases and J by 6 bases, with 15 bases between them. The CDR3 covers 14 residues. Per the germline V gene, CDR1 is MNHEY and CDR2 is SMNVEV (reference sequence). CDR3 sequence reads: CASTSSGIAGELFF. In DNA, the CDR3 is TGTGCCAGCACTTCATCGGGGATAGCCGGGGAGCTGTTTTTT.

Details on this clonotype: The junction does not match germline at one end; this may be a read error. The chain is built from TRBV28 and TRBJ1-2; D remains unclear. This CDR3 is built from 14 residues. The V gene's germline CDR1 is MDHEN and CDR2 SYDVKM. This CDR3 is CASSPPSENCGYTF. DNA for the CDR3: TGTGCCAGCAGCCCTCCCTCGGAAAACTGTGGCTACACCTTC.

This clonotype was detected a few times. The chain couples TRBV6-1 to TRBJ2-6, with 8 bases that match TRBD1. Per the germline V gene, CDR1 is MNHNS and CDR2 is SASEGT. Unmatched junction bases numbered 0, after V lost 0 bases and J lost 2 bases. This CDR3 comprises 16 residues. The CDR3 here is CASSEATGAGANVLTF. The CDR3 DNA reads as TGTGCCAGCAGTGAAGCGACAGGGGCTGGGGCCAACGTCCTGACTTTC.

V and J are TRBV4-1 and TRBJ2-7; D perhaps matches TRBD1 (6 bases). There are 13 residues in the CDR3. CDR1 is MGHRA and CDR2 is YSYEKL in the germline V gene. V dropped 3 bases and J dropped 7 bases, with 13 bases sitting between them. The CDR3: CASSHTGMEEQYF. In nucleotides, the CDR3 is TGCGCCAGCAGCCACACAGGGATGGAAGAGCAGTACTTC.

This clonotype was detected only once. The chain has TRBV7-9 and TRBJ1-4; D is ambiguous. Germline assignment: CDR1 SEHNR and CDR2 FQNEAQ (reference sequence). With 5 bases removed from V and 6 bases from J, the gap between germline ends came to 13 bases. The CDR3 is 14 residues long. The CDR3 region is CASSPDWRDEKLFF. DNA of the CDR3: TGTGCCAGCAGCCCGGACTGGAGAGATGAAAAACTGTTTTTT.

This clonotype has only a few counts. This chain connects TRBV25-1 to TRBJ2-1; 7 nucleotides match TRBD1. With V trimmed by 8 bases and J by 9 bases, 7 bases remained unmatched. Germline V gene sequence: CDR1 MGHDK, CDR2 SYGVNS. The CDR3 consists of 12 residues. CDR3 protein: CASGPGQTEQFF. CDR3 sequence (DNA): TGTGCCAGCGGACCGGGACAGACTGAGCAGTTCTTC.

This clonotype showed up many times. The CDR3 DNA sequence: TGTGCCAGCAGCTTAGATCTAGCGGGGCCCTACGAGCAGTACTTC. As protein: CASSLDLAGPYEQYF. The chain recombines TRBV7-2 with TRBJ2-7; TRBD2 agrees at 9 bases. After removal of 1 base from V and 2 bases from J, the junction contained 3 bases not matched to a gene. The germline V gene encodes CDR1 SGHTA and CDR2 FQGNSA. The CDR3 runs to 15 residues.

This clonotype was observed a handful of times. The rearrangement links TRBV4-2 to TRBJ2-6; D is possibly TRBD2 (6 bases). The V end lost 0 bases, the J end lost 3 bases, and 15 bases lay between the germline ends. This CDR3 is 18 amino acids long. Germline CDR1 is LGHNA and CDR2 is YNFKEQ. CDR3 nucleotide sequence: TGTGCCAGCAGCCAAGATTTGCTCGGAGGGTTTGGGGCCAACGTCCTGACTTTC. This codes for CASSQDLLGGFGANVLTF.

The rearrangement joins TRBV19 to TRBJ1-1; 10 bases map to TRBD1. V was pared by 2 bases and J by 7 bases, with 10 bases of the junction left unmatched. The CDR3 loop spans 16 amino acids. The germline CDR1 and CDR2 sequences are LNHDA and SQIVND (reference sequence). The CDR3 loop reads CASSIQTGGPTYEAFF. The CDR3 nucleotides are TGTGCCAGTAGTATACAGACAGGGGGCCCTACCTATGAAGCTTTCTTT. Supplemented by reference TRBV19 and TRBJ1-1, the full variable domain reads DGGITQSPKYLFRKEGQNVTLSCEQNLNHDAMYWYRQDPGQGLRLIYYSQIVNDFQKGDIAEGYSVSREKKESFPLTVTSAQKNPTAFYLCASSIQTGGPTYEAFFGQGTRLTVV.

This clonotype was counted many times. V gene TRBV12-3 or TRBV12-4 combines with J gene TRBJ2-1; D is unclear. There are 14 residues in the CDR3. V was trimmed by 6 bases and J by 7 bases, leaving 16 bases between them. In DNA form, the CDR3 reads TGTGCCAGCAGGCGCCTCGAAGTCGAAAATGAGCAGTTCTTC. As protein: CASRRLEVENEQFF.

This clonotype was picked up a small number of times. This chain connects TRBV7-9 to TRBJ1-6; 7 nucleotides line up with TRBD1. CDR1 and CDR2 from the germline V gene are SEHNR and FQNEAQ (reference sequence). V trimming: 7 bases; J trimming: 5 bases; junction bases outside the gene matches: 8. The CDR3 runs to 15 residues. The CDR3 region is CASKQRDRDNSPLHF. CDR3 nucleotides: TGTGCCAGCAAACAACGGGACAGAGATAATTCACCCCTCCACTTT.